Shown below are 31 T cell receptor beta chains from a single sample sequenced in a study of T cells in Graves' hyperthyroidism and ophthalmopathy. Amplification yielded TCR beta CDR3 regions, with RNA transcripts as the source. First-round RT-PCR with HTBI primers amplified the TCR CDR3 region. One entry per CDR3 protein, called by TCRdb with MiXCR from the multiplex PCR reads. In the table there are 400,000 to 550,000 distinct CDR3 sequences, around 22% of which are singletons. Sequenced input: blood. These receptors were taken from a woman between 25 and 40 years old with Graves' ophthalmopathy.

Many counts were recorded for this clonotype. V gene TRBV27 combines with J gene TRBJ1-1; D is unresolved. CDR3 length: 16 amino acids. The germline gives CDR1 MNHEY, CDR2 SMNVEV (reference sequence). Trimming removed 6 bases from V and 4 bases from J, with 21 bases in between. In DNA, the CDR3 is TGTGCCAGCAGCCAACTCCTACCACATGGAAGCACTGAAGCTTTCTTT. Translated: CASSQLLPHGSTEAFF.

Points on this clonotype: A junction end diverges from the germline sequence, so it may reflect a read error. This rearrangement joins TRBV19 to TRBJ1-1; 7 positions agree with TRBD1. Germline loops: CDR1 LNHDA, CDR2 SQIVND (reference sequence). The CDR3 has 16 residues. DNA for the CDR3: TGTGCCAGTAGTAACGCCCGGGACAGACCGAACACTGAAGCTTGCTTT. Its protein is CASSNARDRPNTEACF.

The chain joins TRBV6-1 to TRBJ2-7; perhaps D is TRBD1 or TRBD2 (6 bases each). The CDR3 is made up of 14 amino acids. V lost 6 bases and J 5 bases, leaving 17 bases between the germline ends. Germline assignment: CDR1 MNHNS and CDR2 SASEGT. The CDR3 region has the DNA TGTGCCAGCAGACAAACAGGGAGGTCGGACGAGCAGTACTTC. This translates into CASRQTGRSDEQYF.

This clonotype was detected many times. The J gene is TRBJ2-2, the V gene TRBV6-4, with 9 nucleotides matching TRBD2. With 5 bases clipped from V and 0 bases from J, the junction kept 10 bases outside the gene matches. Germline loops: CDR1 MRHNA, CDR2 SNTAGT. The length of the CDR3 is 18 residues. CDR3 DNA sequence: TGTGCCAGCAGTATTGGGATAGCGGGGGCCGCGAACACCGGGGAGCTGTTTTTT. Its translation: CASSIGIAGAANTGELFF.

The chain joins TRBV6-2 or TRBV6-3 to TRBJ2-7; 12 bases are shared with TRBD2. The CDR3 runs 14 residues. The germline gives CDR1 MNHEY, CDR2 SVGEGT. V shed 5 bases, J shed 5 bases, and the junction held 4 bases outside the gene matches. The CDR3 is CASSRTSGIDEQYF. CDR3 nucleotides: TGTGCCAGCAGTCGGACTAGCGGGATTGACGAGCAGTACTTC.

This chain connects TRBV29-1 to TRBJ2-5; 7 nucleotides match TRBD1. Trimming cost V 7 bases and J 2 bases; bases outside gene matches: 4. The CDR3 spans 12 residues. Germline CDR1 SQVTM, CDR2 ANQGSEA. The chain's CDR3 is CSGEGQQETQYF. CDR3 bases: TGCAGCGGCGAGGGACAGCAAGAGACCCAGTACTTC.

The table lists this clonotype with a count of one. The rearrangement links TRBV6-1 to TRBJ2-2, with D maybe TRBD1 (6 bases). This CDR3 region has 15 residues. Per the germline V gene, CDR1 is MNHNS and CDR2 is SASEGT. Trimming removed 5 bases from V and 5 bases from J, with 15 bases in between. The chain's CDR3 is CASSRRTVGTGELFF. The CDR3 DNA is TGTGCCAGCAGTCGGCGGACAGTGGGGACCGGGGAGCTGTTTTTT.

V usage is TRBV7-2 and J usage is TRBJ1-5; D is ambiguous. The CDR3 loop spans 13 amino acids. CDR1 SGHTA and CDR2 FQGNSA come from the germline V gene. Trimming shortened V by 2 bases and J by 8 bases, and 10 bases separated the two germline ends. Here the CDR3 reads CASSLSPAEPQHF. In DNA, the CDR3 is TGTGCCAGCAGCTTAAGTCCCGCAGAGCCCCAGCATTTT.

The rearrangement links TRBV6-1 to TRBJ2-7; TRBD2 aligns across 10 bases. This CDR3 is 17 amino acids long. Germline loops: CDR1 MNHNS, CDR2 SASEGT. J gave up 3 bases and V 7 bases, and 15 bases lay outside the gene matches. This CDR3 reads CASIQRLGTSVHYEQYF. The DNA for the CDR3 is TGTGCCAGCATTCAAAGGTTGGGGACTAGCGTTCACTACGAGCAGTACTTC.

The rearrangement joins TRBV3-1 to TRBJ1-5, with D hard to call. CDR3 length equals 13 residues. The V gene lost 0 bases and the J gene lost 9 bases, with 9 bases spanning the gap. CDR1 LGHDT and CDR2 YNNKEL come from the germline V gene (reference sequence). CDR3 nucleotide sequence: TGTGCCAGCAGCCAAGAATCTGTCCCGCCCCAGCATTTT. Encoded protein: CASSQESVPPQHF.

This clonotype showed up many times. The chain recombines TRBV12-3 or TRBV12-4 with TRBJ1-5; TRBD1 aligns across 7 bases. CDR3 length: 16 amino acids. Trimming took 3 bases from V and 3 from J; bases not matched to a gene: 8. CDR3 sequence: CASSFGRGSANQPQHF. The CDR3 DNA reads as TGTGCCAGCAGTTTTGGCAGGGGGAGTGCCAATCAGCCCCAGCATTTT.

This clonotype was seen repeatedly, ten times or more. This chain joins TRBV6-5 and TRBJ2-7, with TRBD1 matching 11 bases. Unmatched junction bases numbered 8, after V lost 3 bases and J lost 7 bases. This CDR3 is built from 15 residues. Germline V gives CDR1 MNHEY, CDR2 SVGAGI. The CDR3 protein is CASSYEGTGGREQYF. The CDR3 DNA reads TGTGCCAGCAGTTATGAGGGGACAGGGGGACGGGAGCAGTACTTC.

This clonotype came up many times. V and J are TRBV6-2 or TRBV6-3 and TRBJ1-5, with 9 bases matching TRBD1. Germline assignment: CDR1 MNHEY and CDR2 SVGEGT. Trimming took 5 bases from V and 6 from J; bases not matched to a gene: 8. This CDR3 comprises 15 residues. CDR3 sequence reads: CASSRTGDRVQPQHF. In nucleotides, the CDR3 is TGTGCCAGCAGTCGCACCGGGGACAGGGTTCAGCCCCAGCATTTT.

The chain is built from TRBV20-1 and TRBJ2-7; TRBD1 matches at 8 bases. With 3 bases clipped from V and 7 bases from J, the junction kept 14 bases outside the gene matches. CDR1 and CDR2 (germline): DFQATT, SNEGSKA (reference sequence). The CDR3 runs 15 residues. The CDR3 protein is CSASTRQGIFGEQYF. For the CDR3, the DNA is TGCAGTGCTAGCACCCGACAGGGGATTTTCGGGGAGCAGTACTTC.

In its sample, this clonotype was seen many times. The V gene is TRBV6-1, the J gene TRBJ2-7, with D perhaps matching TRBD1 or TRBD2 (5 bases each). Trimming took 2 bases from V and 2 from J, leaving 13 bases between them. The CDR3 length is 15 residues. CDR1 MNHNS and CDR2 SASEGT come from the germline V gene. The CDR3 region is CASSETSQGAYEQYF. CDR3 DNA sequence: TGTGCCAGCAGTGAAACCTCCCAGGGAGCCTACGAGCAGTACTTC.

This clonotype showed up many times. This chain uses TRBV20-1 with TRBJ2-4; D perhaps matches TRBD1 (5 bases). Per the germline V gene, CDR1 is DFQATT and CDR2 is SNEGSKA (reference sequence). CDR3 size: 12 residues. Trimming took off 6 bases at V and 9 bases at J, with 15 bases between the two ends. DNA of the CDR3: TGCAGTGCCCCCAAGGGGCTGGCCATTCAGTACTTC. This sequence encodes CSAPKGLAIQYF.

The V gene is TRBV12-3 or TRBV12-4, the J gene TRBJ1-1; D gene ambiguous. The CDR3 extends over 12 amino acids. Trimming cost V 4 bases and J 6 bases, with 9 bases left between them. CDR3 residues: CASSSGEPEAFF. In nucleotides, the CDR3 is TGTGCCAGCAGTTCCGGGGAACCTGAAGCTTTCTTT.

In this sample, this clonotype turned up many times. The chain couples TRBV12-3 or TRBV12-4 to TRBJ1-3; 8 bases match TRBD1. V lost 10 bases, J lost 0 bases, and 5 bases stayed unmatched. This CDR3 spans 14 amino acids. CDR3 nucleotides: TGTGCCACCGACAGGGGACTCTCTGGAAACACCATATATTTT. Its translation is CATDRGLSGNTIYF.

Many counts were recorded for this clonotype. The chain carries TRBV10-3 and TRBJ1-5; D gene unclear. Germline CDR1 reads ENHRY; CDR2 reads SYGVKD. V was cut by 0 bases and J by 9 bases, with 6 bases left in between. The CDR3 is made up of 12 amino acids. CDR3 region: CAISESERPQHF. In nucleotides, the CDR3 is TGTGCCATCAGTGAGTCGGAAAGGCCCCAGCATTTT.

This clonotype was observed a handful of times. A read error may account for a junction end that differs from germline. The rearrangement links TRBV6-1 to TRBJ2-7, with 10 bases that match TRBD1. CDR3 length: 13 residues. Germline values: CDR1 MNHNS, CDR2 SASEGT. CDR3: CASSTTGGYGQYF. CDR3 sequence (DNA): TGTGCCAGCAGTACGACAGGGGGCTACGGGCAGTACTTC.

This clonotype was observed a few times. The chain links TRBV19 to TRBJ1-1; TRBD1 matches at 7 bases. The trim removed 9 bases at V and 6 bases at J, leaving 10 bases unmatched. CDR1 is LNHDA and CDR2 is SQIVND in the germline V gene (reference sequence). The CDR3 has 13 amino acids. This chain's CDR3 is CASRWPGGSEAFF. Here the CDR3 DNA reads TGTGCCAGCCGCTGGCCAGGGGGGTCTGAAGCTTTCTTT.

The CDR3 sequence: CASSSGDTVNIQYF. Here the CDR3 DNA reads TGTGCCAGCAGTTCCGGGGACACCGTAAACATTCAGTACTTC. The rearrangement joins TRBV6-5 to TRBJ2-4, with D possibly being TRBD1 (6 bases). CDR3 length equals 14 residues. The V end was cut by 4 bases, the J end by 6 bases, with 13 bases between. Germline V gives CDR1 MNHEY, CDR2 SVGAGI.

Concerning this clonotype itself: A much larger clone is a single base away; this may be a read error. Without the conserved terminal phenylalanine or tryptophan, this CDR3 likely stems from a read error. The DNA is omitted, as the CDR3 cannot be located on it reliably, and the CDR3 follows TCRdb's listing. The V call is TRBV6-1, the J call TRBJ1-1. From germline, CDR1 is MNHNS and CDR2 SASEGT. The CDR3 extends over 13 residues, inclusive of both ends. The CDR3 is CASSNTENTEASL.

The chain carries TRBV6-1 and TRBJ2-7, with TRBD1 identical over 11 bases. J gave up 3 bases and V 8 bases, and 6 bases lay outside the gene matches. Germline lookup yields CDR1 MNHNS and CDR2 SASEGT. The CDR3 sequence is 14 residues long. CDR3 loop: CASERDRGFYEQYF. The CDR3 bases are TGTGCCAGCGAAAGGGACAGGGGGTTCTACGAGCAGTACTTC.

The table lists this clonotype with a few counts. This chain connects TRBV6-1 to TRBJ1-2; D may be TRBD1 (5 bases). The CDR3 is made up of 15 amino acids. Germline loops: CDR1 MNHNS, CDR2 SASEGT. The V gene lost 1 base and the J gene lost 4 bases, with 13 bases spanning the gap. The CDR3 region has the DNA TGTGCCAGCAGTGAAGGAGGCAGGGTAATCTATGGCTACACCTTC. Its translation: CASSEGGRVIYGYTF.

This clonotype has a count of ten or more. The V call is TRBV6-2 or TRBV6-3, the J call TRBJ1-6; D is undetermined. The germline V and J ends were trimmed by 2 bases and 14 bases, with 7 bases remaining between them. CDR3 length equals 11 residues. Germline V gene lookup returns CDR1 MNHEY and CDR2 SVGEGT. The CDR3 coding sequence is TGTGCCAGCAGTTACGGGTGGGCCCTCCACTTT. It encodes CASSYGWALHF.

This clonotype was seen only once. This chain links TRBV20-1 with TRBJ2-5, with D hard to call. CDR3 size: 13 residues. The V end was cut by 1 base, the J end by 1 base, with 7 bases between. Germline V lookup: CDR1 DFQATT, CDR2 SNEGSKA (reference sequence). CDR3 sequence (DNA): TGCAGTGCTAGAGGACACTCCCAAGAGACCCAGTACTTC. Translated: CSARGHSQETQYF.

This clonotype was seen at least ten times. In DNA form, the CDR3 reads TGTGCCAGCAGCCAACCTACACGGGACAGGGGAAACACCATATATTTT. It specifies CASSQPTRDRGNTIYF. The rearrangement links TRBV4-2 to TRBJ1-3, with 8 bases that match TRBD1. Germline V gives CDR1 LGHNA, CDR2 YNFKEQ. V was clipped by 2 bases and J by 4 bases; unmatched bases: 7. This CDR3 has 16 residues.

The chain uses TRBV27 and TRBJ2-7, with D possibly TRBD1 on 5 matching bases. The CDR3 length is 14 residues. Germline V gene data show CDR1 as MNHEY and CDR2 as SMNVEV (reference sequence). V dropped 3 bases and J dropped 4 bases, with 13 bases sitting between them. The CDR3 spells CASSFSGSGYEQYF. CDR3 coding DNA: TGTGCCAGCAGTTTTTCAGGGTCCGGGTACGAGCAGTACTTC.

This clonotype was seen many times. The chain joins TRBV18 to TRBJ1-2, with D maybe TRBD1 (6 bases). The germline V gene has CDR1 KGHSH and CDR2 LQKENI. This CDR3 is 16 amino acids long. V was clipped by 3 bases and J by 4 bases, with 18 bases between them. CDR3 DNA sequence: TGTGCCAGCTCACCGTCGGAGGACAGATCCGGCTATGGCTACACCTTC. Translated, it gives CASSPSEDRSGYGYTF.

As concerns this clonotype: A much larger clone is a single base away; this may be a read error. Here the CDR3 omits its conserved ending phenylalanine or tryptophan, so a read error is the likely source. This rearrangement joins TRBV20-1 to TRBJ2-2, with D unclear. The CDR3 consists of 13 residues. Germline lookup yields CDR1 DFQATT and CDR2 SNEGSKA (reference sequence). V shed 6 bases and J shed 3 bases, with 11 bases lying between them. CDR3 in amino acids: CSARHTYTGELFL. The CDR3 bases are TGCAGTGCCAGACATACCTACACCGGGGAGCTGTTTTTG.